Listed here is a single TCR beta chain. The antigen remains undetermined. The record originates from a study of T cells in localized non-small cell lung cancer. Whole-study findings and limits: For the top 100 tumor clones, a median approximately 61 also appeared in adjacent lung.

Germline-derived CDR1 and CDR2 are KGHSH and LQKENI. Trimming stripped 0 bases from V and 2 bases from J, with 8 bases between. There are 14 residues in the CDR3. Method: immunoSEQ multiplex PCR; TCRdb's copy keeps in-frame clones and lacks some. The table has about 78,000 clones, almost 85% seen once. This TCR came from a man aged 35 to 70 with stage I lung adenocarcinoma. The rearrangement uses TRBV18 and TRBJ2-7; D may match TRBD1 or TRBD2 (5 bases each). Sequencing used peripheral blood, obtained before any cancer treatment. The CDR3 region has the DNA TGTGCCAGCTCACCACCGGGGGACGCCTACGAGCAGTACTTC. Translation gives CASSPPGDAYEQYF.